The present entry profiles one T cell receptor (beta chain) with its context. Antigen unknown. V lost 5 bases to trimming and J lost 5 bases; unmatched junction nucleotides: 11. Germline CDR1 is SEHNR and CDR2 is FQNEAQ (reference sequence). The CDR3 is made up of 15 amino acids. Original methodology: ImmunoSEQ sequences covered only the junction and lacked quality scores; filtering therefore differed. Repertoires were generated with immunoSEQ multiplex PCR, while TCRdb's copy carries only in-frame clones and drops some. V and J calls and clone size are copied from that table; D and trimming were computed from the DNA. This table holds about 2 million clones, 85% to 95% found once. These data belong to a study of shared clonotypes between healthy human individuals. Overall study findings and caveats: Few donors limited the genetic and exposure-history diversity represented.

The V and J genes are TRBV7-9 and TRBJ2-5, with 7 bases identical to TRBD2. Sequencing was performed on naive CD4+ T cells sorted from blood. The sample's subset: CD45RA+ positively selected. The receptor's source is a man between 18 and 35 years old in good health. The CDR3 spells CASSLGRTSDETQYF. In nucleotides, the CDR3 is TGTGCCAGCAGCCTCGGACGGACTAGTGATGAGACCCAGTACTTC.